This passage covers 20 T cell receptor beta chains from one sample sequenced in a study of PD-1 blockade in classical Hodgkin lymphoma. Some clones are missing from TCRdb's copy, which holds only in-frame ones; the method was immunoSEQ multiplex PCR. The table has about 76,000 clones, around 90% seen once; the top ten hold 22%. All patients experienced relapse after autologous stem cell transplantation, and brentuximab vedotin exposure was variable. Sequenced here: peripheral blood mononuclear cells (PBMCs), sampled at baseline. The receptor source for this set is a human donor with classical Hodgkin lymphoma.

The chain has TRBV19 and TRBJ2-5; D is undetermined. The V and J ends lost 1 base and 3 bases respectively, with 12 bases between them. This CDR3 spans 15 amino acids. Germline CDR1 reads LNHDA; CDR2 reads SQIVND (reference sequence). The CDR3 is CASSIAQFSKETQYF. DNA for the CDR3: TGTGCCAGTAGTATAGCACAGTTCAGCAAAGAGACCCAGTACTTC.

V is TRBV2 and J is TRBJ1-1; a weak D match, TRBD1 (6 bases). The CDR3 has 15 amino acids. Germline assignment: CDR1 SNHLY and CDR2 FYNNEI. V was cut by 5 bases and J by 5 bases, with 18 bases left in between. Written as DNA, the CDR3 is TGTGCCAGCAGTTTCATAGGGGGAGGGGAGACTGAAGCTTTCTTT. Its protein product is CASSFIGGGETEAFF. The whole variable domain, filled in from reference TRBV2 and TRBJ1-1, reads EPEVTQTPSHQVTQMGQEVILRCVPISNHLYFYWYRQILGQKVEFLVSFYNNEISEKSEIFDDQFSVERPDGSNFTLKIRSTKLEDSAMYFCASSFIGGGETEAFFGQGTRLTVV.

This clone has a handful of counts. CDR3 region: CASSQEVPGTGAFF. CDR3 nucleotides: TGTGCCAGCAGCCAAGAGGTCCCCGGGACGGGAGCTTTCTTT. The rearrangement uses TRBV14 and TRBJ1-1, with D possibly TRBD1 on 5 matching bases. CDR3 size: 14 residues. Germline V gene data show CDR1 as SGHDN and CDR2 as FVKESK. With 0 bases removed from V and 10 bases from J, the gap between germline ends came to 15 bases.

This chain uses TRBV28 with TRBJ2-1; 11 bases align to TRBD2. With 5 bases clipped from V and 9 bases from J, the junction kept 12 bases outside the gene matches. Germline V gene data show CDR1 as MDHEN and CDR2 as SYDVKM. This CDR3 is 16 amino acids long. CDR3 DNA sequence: TGTGCCAGCAGTCAATATAGCGGGAGGGTGAAGGGTGAGCAGTTCTTC. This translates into CASSQYSGRVKGEQFF. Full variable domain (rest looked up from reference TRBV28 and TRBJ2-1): DVKVTQSSRYLVKRTGEKVFLECVQDMDHENMFWYRQDPGLGLRLIYFSYDVKMKEKGDIPEGYSVSREKKERFSLILESASTNQTSMYLCASSQYSGRVKGEQFFGPGTRLTVL.

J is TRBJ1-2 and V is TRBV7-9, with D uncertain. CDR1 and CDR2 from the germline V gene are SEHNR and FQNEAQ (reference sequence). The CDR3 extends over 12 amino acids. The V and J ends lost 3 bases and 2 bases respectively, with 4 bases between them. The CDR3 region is CASSLTNYGYTF. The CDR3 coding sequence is TGTGCCAGCAGCTTGACAAACTATGGCTACACCTTC.

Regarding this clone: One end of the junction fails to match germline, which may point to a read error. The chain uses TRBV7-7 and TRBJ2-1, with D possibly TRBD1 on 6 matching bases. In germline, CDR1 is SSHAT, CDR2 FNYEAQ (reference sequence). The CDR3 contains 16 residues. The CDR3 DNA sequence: TGTGCTAGCAGCTCTCTACAGGGTCCCTCCTACAATGAGCAGTTCTTC. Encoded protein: CASSSLQGPSYNEQFF.

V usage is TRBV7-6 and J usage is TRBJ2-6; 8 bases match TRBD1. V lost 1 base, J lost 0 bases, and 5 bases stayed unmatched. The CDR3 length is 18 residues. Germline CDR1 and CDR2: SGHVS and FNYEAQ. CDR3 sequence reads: CASSLEPGGPSGANVLTF. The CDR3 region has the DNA TGTGCCAGCAGCTTAGAGCCAGGGGGCCCCTCTGGGGCCAACGTCCTGACTTTC.

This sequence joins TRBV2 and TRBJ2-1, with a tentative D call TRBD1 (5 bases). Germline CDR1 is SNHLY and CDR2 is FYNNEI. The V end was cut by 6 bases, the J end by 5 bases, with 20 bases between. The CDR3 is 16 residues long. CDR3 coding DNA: TGTGCCAGCAGCGAACCCGCGTCGACAGTGCACAATGAGCAGTTCTTC. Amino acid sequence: CASSEPASTVHNEQFF.

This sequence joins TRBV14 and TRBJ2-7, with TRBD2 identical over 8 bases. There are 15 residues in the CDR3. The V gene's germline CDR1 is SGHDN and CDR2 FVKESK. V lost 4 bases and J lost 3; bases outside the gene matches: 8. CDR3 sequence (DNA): TGTGCCAGCAGCCCTAATCTAGCGGGCCTCTACGAGCAGTACTTC. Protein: CASSPNLAGLYEQYF.

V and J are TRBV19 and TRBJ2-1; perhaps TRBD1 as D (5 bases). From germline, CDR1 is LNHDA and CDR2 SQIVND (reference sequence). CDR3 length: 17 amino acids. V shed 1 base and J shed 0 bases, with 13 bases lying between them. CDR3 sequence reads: CASSIVGRAGSYNEQFF. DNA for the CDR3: TGTGCCAGTAGTATAGTGGGCAGGGCCGGCTCCTACAATGAGCAGTTCTTC.

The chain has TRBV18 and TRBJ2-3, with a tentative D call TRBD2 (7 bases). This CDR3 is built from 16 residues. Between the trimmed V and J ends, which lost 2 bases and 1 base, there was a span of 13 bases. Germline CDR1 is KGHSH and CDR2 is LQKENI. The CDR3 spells CASSPTREGGTDTQYF. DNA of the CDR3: TGTGCCAGCTCACCAACGAGGGAGGGGGGCACAGATACGCAGTATTTT. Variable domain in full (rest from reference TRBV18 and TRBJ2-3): NAGVMQNPRHLVRRRGQEARLRCSPMKGHSHVYWYRQLPEEGLKFMVYLQKENIIDESGMPKERFSAEFPKEGPSILRIQQVVRGDSAAYFCASSPTREGGTDTQYFGPGTRLTVL.

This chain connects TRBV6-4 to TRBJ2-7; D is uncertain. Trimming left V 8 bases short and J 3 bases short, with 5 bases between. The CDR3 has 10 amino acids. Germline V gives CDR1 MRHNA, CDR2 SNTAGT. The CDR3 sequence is CASANYEQYF. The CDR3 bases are TGTGCCAGCGCCAACTACGAGCAGTACTTC.

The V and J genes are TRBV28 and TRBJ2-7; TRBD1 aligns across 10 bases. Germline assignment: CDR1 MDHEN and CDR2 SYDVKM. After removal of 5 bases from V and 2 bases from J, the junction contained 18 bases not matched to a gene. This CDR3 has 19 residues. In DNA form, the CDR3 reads TGTGCCAGCAGTACAACCTCCCCCATTCCGGGACAGGGGCCCTACGAGCAGTACTTC. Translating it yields CASSTTSPIPGQGPYEQYF.

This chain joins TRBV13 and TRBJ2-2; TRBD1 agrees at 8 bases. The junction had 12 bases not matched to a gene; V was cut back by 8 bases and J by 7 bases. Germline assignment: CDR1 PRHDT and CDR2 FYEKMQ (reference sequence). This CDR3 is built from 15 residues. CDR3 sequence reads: CASRPQDRVIGELFF. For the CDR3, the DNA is TGTGCCAGCCGCCCTCAGGACAGGGTAATCGGGGAGCTGTTTTTT.

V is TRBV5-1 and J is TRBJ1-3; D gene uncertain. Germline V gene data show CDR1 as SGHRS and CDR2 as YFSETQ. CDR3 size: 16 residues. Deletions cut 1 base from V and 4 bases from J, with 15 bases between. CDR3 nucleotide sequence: TGCGCCAGCAGCTTGACGCCCATAGCTCTGGGAAACACCATATATTTT. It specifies CASSLTPIALGNTIYF.

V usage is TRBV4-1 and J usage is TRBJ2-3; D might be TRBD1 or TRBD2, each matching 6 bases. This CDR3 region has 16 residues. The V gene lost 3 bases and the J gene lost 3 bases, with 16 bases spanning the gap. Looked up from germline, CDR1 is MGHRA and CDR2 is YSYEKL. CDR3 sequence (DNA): TGCGCCAGCAGCCACCTACAGGGAGGAGAAACAGATACGCAGTATTTT. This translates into CASSHLQGGETDTQYF.

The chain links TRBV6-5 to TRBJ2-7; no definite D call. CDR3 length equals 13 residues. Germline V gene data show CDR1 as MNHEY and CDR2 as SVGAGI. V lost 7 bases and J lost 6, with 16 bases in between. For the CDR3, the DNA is TGTGCCAGCACCCCCCTCCCCCGTACCGAGCAGTACTTC. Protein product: CASTPLPRTEQYF.

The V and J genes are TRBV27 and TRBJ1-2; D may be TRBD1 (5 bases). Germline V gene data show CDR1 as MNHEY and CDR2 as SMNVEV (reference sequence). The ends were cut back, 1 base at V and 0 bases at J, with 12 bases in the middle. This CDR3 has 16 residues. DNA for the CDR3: TGTGCCAGCAGTTTATACCCAACAGGCTCTAACTATGGCTACACCTTC. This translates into CASSLYPTGSNYGYTF.

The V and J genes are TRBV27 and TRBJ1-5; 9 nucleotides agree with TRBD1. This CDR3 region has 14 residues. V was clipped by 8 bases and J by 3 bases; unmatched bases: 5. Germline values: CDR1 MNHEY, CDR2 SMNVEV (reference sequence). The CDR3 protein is CASGNRGHNQPQHF. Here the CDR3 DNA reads TGTGCCAGCGGCAACAGGGGGCACAATCAGCCCCAGCATTTT.

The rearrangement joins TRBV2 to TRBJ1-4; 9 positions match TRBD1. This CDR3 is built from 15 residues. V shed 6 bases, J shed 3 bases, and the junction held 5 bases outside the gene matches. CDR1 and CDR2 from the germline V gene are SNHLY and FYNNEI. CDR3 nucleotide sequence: TGTGCCAGCAGATATACAGGGGGCCCTAATGAAAAACTGTTTTTT. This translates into CASRYTGGPNEKLFF.